Each of the 7 T cell receptor beta chains below was sequenced from the same sample in a study of CD8 T cells in ankylosing spondylitis. Points from the study as a whole: Seemingly distinctive of ankylosing spondylitis blood was a TCR beta motif formed by eight highly homologous variants.

No antigen has been identified for these receptors. TCRdb re-called the 5' RACE reads with MiXCR, one entry per CDR3 protein. The table shows about 840,000 distinct CDR3 sequences, with approximately 12% occurring only once. Sequences were obtained from blood, either unsorted or a sorted T cell fraction (not recorded which). These receptors were collected from a male donor with ankylosing spondylitis.

The rearrangement joins TRBV30 to TRBJ2-3, with TRBD1 as a possible D gene (6 bases). Trimming left V 1 base short and J 3 bases short, with 8 bases between. The CDR3 has 13 amino acids. From germline, CDR1 is GTSNPN and CDR2 SVGIG (reference sequence). This chain's CDR3 is CAWSGRGTDTQYF. The CDR3 DNA reads TGTGCCTGGAGTGGCAGGGGTACAGATACGCAGTATTTT.

This chain connects TRBV6-5 to TRBJ2-2; TRBD1 might be the D (5 bases). The germline CDR1 and CDR2 sequences are MNHEY and SVGAGI. The V and J ends lost 3 bases and 0 bases respectively, with 11 bases between them. CDR3 length equals 16 residues. CDR3 region: CASSYFDSSNTGELFF. The CDR3 coding sequence is TGTGCCAGCAGTTATTTTGACAGCTCGAACACCGGGGAGCTGTTTTTT.

The table lists this clonotype with a few counts. A read error is likely, as this CDR3 ends without the conserved phenylalanine or tryptophan. Because the CDR3's place on the DNA is in doubt, the DNA is left out and the CDR3 is given as listed by TCRdb. The chain carries TRBV21-1 and TRBJ2-7; TRBD1, the table's D call, lacks a check against the DNA. TRBV21-1 is labeled a pseudogene. The CDR3 region is 11 residues in length, termini included. CDR3 sequence reads: CASSKLETGVS.

The table lists this clonotype with a few counts. The rearrangement joins TRBV4-2 to TRBJ2-1; D might be TRBD2 (5 bases). Germline loops: CDR1 LGHNA, CDR2 YNFKEQ. Trimming pared 4 bases from V and 9 bases from J, leaving 16 bases between. The CDR3 contains 14 residues. The CDR3 sequence: CASSPRSGDGEQFF. The CDR3 region has the DNA TGTGCCAGCAGCCCCCGTTCCGGGGATGGTGAGCAGTTCTTC.

The rearrangement joins TRBV7-6 to TRBJ2-1; D unresolved. Germline CDR1 and CDR2: SGHVS and FNYEAQ. CDR3 length equals 13 residues. V was pared by 6 bases and J by 9 bases, with 15 bases between. The CDR3 region has the DNA TGTGCCAGCAGTTCGACATCAAGGGCTGAGCAGTTCTTC. Translated, it gives CASSSTSRAEQFF.

This clonotype was recorded many times. The chain joins TRBV20-1 to TRBJ1-3; TRBD1 might be the D (5 bases). Trimming left V 6 bases short and J 7 bases short, with 19 bases between. In germline, CDR1 is DFQATT, CDR2 SNEGSKA (reference sequence). This CDR3 spans 14 amino acids. The CDR3 loop is CSAIRRGSANTIYF. DNA for the CDR3: TGCAGTGCCATAAGGCGGGGGTCAGCGAACACCATATATTTT.

V gene TRBV7-1 combines with J gene TRBJ2-5, with TRBD2 matching 15 bases. TRBV7-1 has ORF status, its function being uncertain. The CDR3 loop spans 21 amino acids. J lost 1 base, V lost 3 bases, and 15 bases had no gene match. CDR3 bases: TGTGCCAGCAGCTCGAGCGCAATATCGGGACTAGCGGGGGGCTTCCAAGAGACCCAGTACTTC. It encodes CASSSSAISGLAGGFQETQYF.